These 5 T cell receptor beta chains share one sample of origin, sequenced in a study of T cells in localized non-small cell lung cancer. Sequencing was performed with immunoSEQ multiplex PCR; in TCRdb, only in-frame clones are kept and a portion is missing. The data show 3,000 to 3,500 clones, 25% to 35% seen once. The sequencing here drew on lung tumor tissue, taken before any cancer treatment. Receptor source: a man aged 35-75 years with stage III lung adenocarcinoma.

This clone was seen only a few times. The V call is TRBV2, the J call TRBJ1-6; D unclear. The CDR3 has 14 residues. The V and J ends lost 7 bases and 10 bases respectively, with 17 bases between them. Germline loops: CDR1 SNHLY, CDR2 FYNNEI. CDR3 coding DNA: TGTGCCAGCAATGATCTTCTAGGATTCTCACCCCTCCACTTT. This sequence encodes CASNDLLGFSPLHF.

V gene TRBV5-1 combines with J gene TRBJ1-4, with D unresolved. Germline V gene lookup returns CDR1 SGHRS and CDR2 YFSETQ. V lost 0 bases and J lost 7, with 13 bases in between. There are 15 residues in the CDR3. CDR3 amino acids: CASSLGGIGGEKLFF. The CDR3 nucleotides are TGCGCCAGCAGCTTGGGGGGTATCGGCGGTGAAAAACTGTTTTTT.

The chain carries TRBV28 and TRBJ1-1; D possibly corresponds to TRBD1 (5 bases). Germline V CDR1 and CDR2: MDHEN, SYDVKM. The CDR3 runs to 13 residues. V lost 4 bases to trimming and J lost 4 bases, with 10 bases between them. CDR3 coding DNA: TGTGCCAGCAGTTCTTACAGGACCACTGAAGCTTTCTTT. Encoded protein: CASSSYRTTEAFF.

This clone was observed a few times. The chain combines TRBV11-3 with TRBJ1-2; a weak D match, TRBD1 (5 bases). Trimming took off 4 bases at V and 2 bases at J, with 20 bases between the two ends. CDR3 length equals 17 residues. Germline loops: CDR1 SGHNT, CDR2 YENEEA. CDR3 amino acids: CASSSHLKPTANYGYTF. The CDR3 DNA is TGTGCCAGCAGCTCGCACCTCAAACCGACAGCCAACTATGGCTACACCTTC.

In this sample, this clone turned up a few times. The chain employs TRBV10-2 and TRBJ1-1, with TRBD1 as a possible D gene (5 bases). V lost 5 bases and J lost 2, with 15 bases in between. This CDR3 region has 15 residues. Germline-derived CDR1 and CDR2 are WSHSY and SAAADI. As DNA, the CDR3 is TGCGCCAGCAGTATCGGGGCAGGACTAAACACTGAAGCTTTCTTT. It translates to CASSIGAGLNTEAFF.